Shown below are 10 T cell receptor beta chains from a single sample sequenced in a study of post-analysis software for immune sequencing data. For these TCRs, the target antigens are not known. Built from TCR beta cDNA, the libraries had unique molecular identifiers in them. TCRdb re-called the PCR reads with MiXCR, one entry per CDR3 protein. The data contain 650,000 to 850,000 distinct CDR3 sequences, around 46% of them singletons. Broader study findings: Compared with controls, patients had more of 4 to 6 TRBV segments, including TRBV5-6, TRBV5-1 and TRBV20-1.

The specimen sequenced was blood. These receptor sequences come from a girl between 10 and 17 years old with multiple sclerosis.

Worth noting for this clonotype: A read error may produce the germline difference seen at one junction end. The gene calls are TRBV10-3 and TRBJ2-3; TRBD1 aligns across 10 bases. CDR1 is ENHRY and CDR2 is SYGVKD in the germline V gene. The CDR3 spans 13 residues. The CDR3 sequence: CAIRDRGSDTQYF. The CDR3 DNA reads as TGTGCAATCAGGGACAGGGGTTCAGATACGCAGTATTTT.

CDR3 loop: CASSLSTGPQNIQYF. The CDR3 nucleotides are TGTGCCAGCAGCTTGTCTACAGGACCCCAAAACATTCAGTACTTC. This sequence joins TRBV7-2 and TRBJ2-4, with a possible D match to TRBD1 (5 bases). Germline lookup yields CDR1 SGHTA and CDR2 FQGNSA. This CDR3 is 15 amino acids long. V was shortened by 3 bases and J by 5 bases, with 14 bases between the two germline ends.

The V call is TRBV2, the J call TRBJ1-5; the D is unclear. This CDR3 is 14 amino acids long. Deletions cut 8 bases from V and 4 bases from J, with 15 bases between. The germline CDR1 and CDR2 sequences are SNHLY and FYNNEI. The CDR3 reads CASAEFGSNQPQHF. The CDR3 coding sequence is TGTGCCAGCGCGGAGTTCGGGAGTAATCAGCCCCAGCATTTT.

The J gene is TRBJ1-6, the V gene TRBV2, with 8 nucleotides matching TRBD1. Germline V gene data show CDR1 as SNHLY and CDR2 as FYNNEI. With 6 bases clipped from V and 7 bases from J, the junction kept 5 bases outside the gene matches. The CDR3 has 14 residues. The CDR3 DNA reads TGTGCCAGCAGGACAGGGGTGAGCAATTCACCCCTCCACTTT. Its protein product is CASRTGVSNSPLHF.

The chain is built from TRBV4-2 and TRBJ1-2; TRBD1 matches at 10 bases. Trimming cost V 4 bases and J 7 bases; bases outside gene matches: 6. The CDR3 sequence is 14 residues long. The germline V gene encodes CDR1 LGHNA and CDR2 YNFKEQ. In DNA form, the CDR3 reads TGTGCCAGCAGCCTCACGACAGGGGGCAGTGGCTACACCTTC. Its translation is CASSLTTGGSGYTF.

This clonotype was counted between two and nine times. The rearrangement uses TRBV6-5 and TRBJ1-2, with D maybe TRBD1 (6 bases). CDR3 length: 15 amino acids. Germline values: CDR1 MNHEY, CDR2 SVGAGI. V was shortened by 5 bases and J by 2 bases, with 15 bases between the two germline ends. CDR3 protein: CASSTTGTNNYGYTF. CDR3 DNA sequence: TGTGCCAGCAGTACCACGGGGACAAACAACTATGGCTACACCTTC.

This sequence joins TRBV7-2 and TRBJ2-5; a weak D match, TRBD2 (5 bases). Germline V gene sequence: CDR1 SGHTA, CDR2 FQGNSA. Between the trimmed V and J ends, which lost 5 bases and 4 bases, there was a span of 17 bases. The CDR3 consists of 15 residues. The CDR3 DNA follows: TGTGCCAGCAGCCCGAGTGGGAGTAGCCGAGAGACCCAGTACTTC. Residues: CASSPSGSSRETQYF.

This chain connects TRBV7-9 to TRBJ2-2; D remains unclear. Trimming pared 7 bases from V and 1 base from J, leaving 10 bases between. Per the germline V gene, CDR1 is SEHNR and CDR2 is FQNEAQ (reference sequence). The CDR3 consists of 14 residues. CDR3 sequence (DNA): TGTGCCAGCAACAGTTGGGGGAACACCGGGGAGCTGTTTTTT. Its protein is CASNSWGNTGELFF.

The CDR3 here is CSVGSLGGSGELFF. Written as DNA, the CDR3 is TGCAGCGTTGGTTCCCTTGGGGGATCCGGGGAGCTGTTTTTT. V gene TRBV29-1 combines with J gene TRBJ2-2; the D call may be TRBD1 or TRBD2 (5 bases each). CDR1 and CDR2 (germline): SQVTM, ANQGSEA. Trimming shortened V by 4 bases and J by 6 bases, and 15 bases separated the two germline ends. The CDR3 runs 14 residues.

The V gene is TRBV2, the J gene TRBJ1-1; D is unclear. V gave up 7 bases and J gave up 6 bases, with 3 bases separating them. The CDR3 is 9 amino acids. Germline V gene data show CDR1 as SNHLY and CDR2 as FYNNEI. The CDR3 nucleotides are TGTGCCAGCAACCCTGAAGCTTTCTTT. Encoded protein: CASNPEAFF. The variable domain in full, completed from reference TRBV2 and TRBJ1-1, reads EPEVTQTPSHQVTQMGQEVILRCVPISNHLYFYWYRQILGQKVEFLVSFYNNEISEKSEIFDDQFSVERPDGSNFTLKIRSTKLEDSAMYFCASNPEAFFGQGTRLTVV.